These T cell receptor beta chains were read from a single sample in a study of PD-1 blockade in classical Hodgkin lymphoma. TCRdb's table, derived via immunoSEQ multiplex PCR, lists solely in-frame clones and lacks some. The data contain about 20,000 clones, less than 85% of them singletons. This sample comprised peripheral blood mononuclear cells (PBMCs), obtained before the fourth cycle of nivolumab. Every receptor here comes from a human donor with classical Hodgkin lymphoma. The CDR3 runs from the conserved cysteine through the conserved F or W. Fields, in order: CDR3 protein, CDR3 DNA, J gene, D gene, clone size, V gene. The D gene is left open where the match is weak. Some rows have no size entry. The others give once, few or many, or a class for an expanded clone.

CDR3: CASFRRRDSPLHF
DNA: TGTGCCAGCTTTCGGAGGAGGGATTCACCCCTCCACTTT
J: TRBJ1-6
D: -
size: -
V: TRBV6-5

CDR3: CASSILAGRTDTQYF
DNA: TGTGCCAGTAGTATTCTAGCGGGGCGCACAGATACGCAGTATTTT
J: TRBJ2-3
D: TRBD2
size: -
V: TRBV19

CDR3: CASSYGTKGGYTF
DNA: TGCGCCAGCAGCTACGGGACCAAAGGTGGCTACACCTTC
J: TRBJ1-2
D: -
size: -
V: TRBV5-1

CDR3: CATSSPLSNSPLHF
DNA: TGTGCCACCAGCTCCCCTCTAAGTAATTCACCCCTCCACTTT
J: TRBJ1-6
D: -
size: -
V: TRBV15

CDR3: CASSSQGYGNQPQHF
DNA: TGTGCCAGCAGTTCCCAGGGTTACGGCAATCAGCCCCAGCATTTT
J: TRBJ1-5
D: -
size: -
V: TRBV6-1

CDR3: CASSLESYNEQFF
DNA: TGTGCCAGCAGCTTGGAGTCCTACAATGAGCAGTTCTTC
J: TRBJ2-1
D: -
size: -
V: TRBV7-3

CDR3: CASRHTAGNYGYTF
DNA: TGTGCCAGCAGACACACAGCGGGCAACTATGGCTACACCTTC
J: TRBJ1-2
D: -
size: few
V: TRBV6-5

CDR3: CASSLVPNEKLFF
DNA: TGTGCCAGCAGCTTAGTACCGAATGAAAAACTGTTTTTT
J: TRBJ1-4
D: -
size: -
V: TRBV7-7

CDR3: CASLTGRTYNEQFF
DNA: TGTGCCAGCCTCACCGGGAGGACATACAATGAGCAGTTCTTC
J: TRBJ2-1
D: TRBD2
size: -
V: TRBV6-5

CDR3: CASSLNGGNTIYF
DNA: TGTGCCAGCAGTTTAAATGGTGGAAACACCATATATTTT
J: TRBJ1-3
D: -
size: once
V: TRBV27

CDR3: CSVVGSPSGDVEQYF
DNA: TGCAGCGTTGTGGGCAGTCCTTCGGGCGACGTCGAGCAGTACTTC
J: TRBJ2-7
D: -
size: -
V: TRBV29-1

CDR3: CASKLPLNTIYF
DNA: TGCGCCAGCAAATTGCCTCTAAACACCATATATTTT
J: TRBJ1-3
D: -
size: -
V: TRBV23-1

CDR3: CAWSDQGQPQHF
DNA: TGTGCCTGGAGTGACCAAGGGCAGCCCCAGCATTTT
J: TRBJ1-5
D: -
size: -
V: TRBV30

CDR3: CSVESGLVSEQYF
DNA: TGCAGCGTTGAGTCGGGACTAGTCTCCGAGCAGTACTTC
J: TRBJ2-7
D: TRBD2
size: -
V: TRBV29-1

CDR3: CASTDSGNTIYF
DNA: TGTGCCAGCACCGACTCTGGAAACACCATATATTTT
J: TRBJ1-3
D: -
size: -
V: TRBV6-6

CDR3: CSAWEGSDTQYF
DNA: TGCAGCGCCTGGGAGGGCTCAGATACGCAGTATTTT
J: TRBJ2-3
D: TRBD2
size: once
V: TRBV29-1

CDR3: CASSARARNTIYF
DNA: TGTGCCAGCAGCGCCCGAGCCAGAAACACCATATATTTT
J: TRBJ1-3
D: -
size: once
V: TRBV7-6

CDR3: CASSFLGGTGSTEAFF
DNA: TGTGCCAGCAGTTTCTTAGGGGGAACAGGGAGCACTGAAGCTTTCTTT
J: TRBJ1-1
D: -
size: few
V: TRBV27

CDR3: CASSARDGRNTIYF
DNA: TGTGCCAGCAGCGCCCGGGACGGTCGAAACACCATATATTTT
J: TRBJ1-3
D: -
size: -
V: TRBV9

CDR3: CASSPTGEKAGELFF
DNA: TGTGCCAGCAGCCCGACAGGGGAGAAGGCCGGGGAGCTGTTTTTT
J: TRBJ2-2
D: -
size: -
V: TRBV21-1

CDR3: CASGRETQYF
DNA: TGTGCCAGCGGGAGAGAGACCCAGTACTTC
J: TRBJ2-5
D: -
size: -
V: TRBV2

CDR3: CASSYSRNEQFF
DNA: TGTGCCAGCAGTTACTCTAGGAATGAGCAGTTCTTC
J: TRBJ2-1
D: -
size: -
V: TRBV6-6

CDR3: CASSYRQISNYGYTF
DNA: TGTGCCAGCAGTTACAGACAGATTTCAAACTATGGCTACACCTTC
J: TRBJ1-2
D: -
size: -
V: TRBV6-5

CDR3: CASSREGQEYNEQFF
DNA: TGTGCCAGCAGTAGAGAGGGACAGGAATACAATGAGCAGTTCTTC
J: TRBJ2-1
D: TRBD1
size: -
V: TRBV6-4

CDR3: CASSRRQGNTEAFF
DNA: TGTGCCAGCAGCCGAAGACAGGGGAACACTGAAGCTTTCTTT
J: TRBJ1-1
D: TRBD1
size: -
V: TRBV7-2

CDR3: CASSYRGEAGEDTQYF
DNA: TGTGCCAGCAGTTATCGAGGGGAGGCCGGGGAAGATACGCAGTATTTT
J: TRBJ2-3
D: -
size: -
V: TRBV6-6

CDR3: CSASNPTEAFF
DNA: TGCAGTGCTAGTAACCCGACCGAAGCTTTCTTT
J: TRBJ1-1
D: -
size: -
V: TRBV20-1

CDR3: CASSFYRGLGLGEAFF
DNA: TGTGCCAGCAGCTTTTACAGGGGGCTGGGGTTAGGTGAAGCTTTCTTT
J: TRBJ1-1
D: TRBD1
size: -
V: TRBV7-9

CDR3: CASSQRGENLETQYF
DNA: TGTGCCAGCAGCCAGCGAGGGGAGAATCTAGAGACCCAGTACTTC
J: TRBJ2-5
D: -
size: -
V: TRBV9

CDR3: CASSRGDGYTF
DNA: TGTGCCAGCAGTAGGGGGGATGGCTACACCTTC
J: TRBJ1-2
D: -
size: once
V: TRBV6-1

CDR3: CASSRSGNPDTQYF
DNA: TGTGCCAGCAGTCGCAGCGGGAACCCGGATACGCAGTATTTT
J: TRBJ2-3
D: TRBD2
size: -
V: TRBV6-5

CDR3: CASSLWHSWTGGDEQYF
DNA: TGTGCCAGCAGCTTATGGCATTCCTGGACAGGGGGCGACGAGCAGTACTTC
J: TRBJ2-7
D: TRBD1
size: -
V: TRBV7-9

CDR3: CASSRRGGSNEKLFF
DNA: TGTGCCAGCAGCCGTCGGGGTGGTAGTAATGAAAAACTGTTTTTT
J: TRBJ1-4
D: -
size: -
V: TRBV5-5

CDR3: CASSLEGAFSYEQYF
DNA: TGTGCCAGCAGCTTAGAGGGGGCCTTCTCCTACGAGCAGTACTTC
J: TRBJ2-7
D: TRBD1
size: -
V: TRBV7-8

CDR3: CASSLQPNTEAFF
DNA: TGCGCCAGCAGCTTGCAGCCGAACACTGAAGCTTTCTTT
J: TRBJ1-1
D: -
size: -
V: TRBV5-1

CDR3: CASSLSTGEGGYTF
DNA: TGTGCCAGCAGTTTAAGTACAGGGGAGGGTGGCTACACCTTC
J: TRBJ1-2
D: TRBD1
size: -
V: TRBV27

CDR3: CASRTTGPNTEAFF
DNA: TGCGCCAGCAGAACGACAGGACCGAACACTGAAGCTTTCTTT
J: TRBJ1-1
D: -
size: -
V: TRBV5-1

CDR3: CASRQEGLGGAEYF
DNA: TGTGCCAGCAGACAAGAGGGTTTAGGGGGCGCGGAGTACTTC
J: TRBJ2-7
D: TRBD1
size: -
V: TRBV13

CDR3: CASSGTGVYQPQHF
DNA: TGTGCCAGCAGTGGGACAGGGGTTTATCAGCCCCAGCATTTT
J: TRBJ1-5
D: TRBD1
size: -
V: TRBV2

CDR3: CASSEEETQYF
DNA: TGTGCCAGCAGTGAAGAAGAGACCCAGTACTTC
J: TRBJ2-5
D: -
size: -
V: TRBV2